The 9 T cell receptor beta chains below come from one sample, sequenced in a study of PD-L1 blockade in urothelial cancer. Generated by immunoSEQ multiplex PCR, the TCRdb table keeps only in-frame clones and is missing some. Among tens of thousands of clones listed, about four fifths were seen once. The sequencing here drew on PBMCs, taken around atezolizumab (anti-PD-L1) treatment. Receptors originate from a man between 65 and 85 years old with urothelial cancer.

The chain couples TRBV6-5 to TRBJ2-1; no firm D call. Germline CDR1 reads MNHEY; CDR2 reads SVGAGI. The CDR3 runs to 11 residues. Trimming took 6 bases from V and 4 from J, leaving 4 bases between them. The CDR3 sequence: CASSQYNEQFF. In DNA form, the CDR3 reads TGTGCCAGCAGCCAATACAATGAGCAGTTCTTC.

CDR3 residues: CASSRHKPTFKNYGYTF. The CDR3 DNA reads TGTGCCAGCAGCCGACACAAGCCAACCTTTAAAAACTATGGCTACACCTTC. The chain links TRBV13 to TRBJ1-2; D is uncertain. Deletions cut 5 bases from V and 2 bases from J, with 21 bases between. Germline-derived CDR1 and CDR2 are PRHDT and FYEKMQ (reference sequence). The CDR3 contains 17 residues.

The chain uses TRBV21-1 and TRBJ2-7; TRBD2, the table's D call, was not compared with the DNA. TRBV21-1 is noted as a pseudogene. This CDR3 is 15 amino acids long. CDR3: CASSKASGRAYEQYF. The CDR3 DNA is TGTGCCAGCAGCAAAGCTAGCGGGAGGGCCTACGAGCAGTACTTC.

This chain connects TRBV19 to TRBJ1-5, with a tentative D call TRBD1 (6 bases). The CDR3 is 13 residues long. Germline V gives CDR1 LNHDA, CDR2 SQIVND (reference sequence). V was shortened by 7 bases and J by 1 base, with 8 bases between the two germline ends. In DNA, the CDR3 is TGTGCCAGTACAACAGGGAGCAATCAGCCCCAGCATTTT. As protein: CASTTGSNQPQHF.

The chain links TRBV5-6 to TRBJ2-5; 7 bases map to TRBD2. With V trimmed by 0 bases and J by 9 bases, 11 bases remained unmatched. CDR3 length equals 15 residues. Germline lookup yields CDR1 SGHDT and CDR2 YYEEEE. The CDR3 DNA reads TGTGCCAGCAGCTTGGCCCTCGGGACTAAAGTTTCCCAGTACTTC. Translating it yields CASSLALGTKVSQYF.

In nucleotides, the CDR3 is TGTGCCAGTATCCCTGTCGGGCAGGGGAGCAATCAGCCCCAGCATTTT. Its protein product is CASIPVGQGSNQPQHF. The chain has TRBV19 and TRBJ1-5; perhaps TRBD1 as D (6 bases). CDR3 length equals 16 residues. V gave up 7 bases and J gave up 1 base, with 17 bases separating them. Germline V gene lookup returns CDR1 LNHDA and CDR2 SQIVND (reference sequence).

J is TRBJ2-1 and V is TRBV5-1; D possibly corresponds to TRBD1 (6 bases). Germline V lookup: CDR1 SGHRS, CDR2 YFSETQ. This CDR3 spans 13 amino acids. V was clipped by 7 bases and J by 10 bases, with 18 bases between them. CDR3 protein: CASGSQGSSEQFF. CDR3 DNA: TGCGCCAGCGGATCACAGGGCTCCAGCGAGCAGTTCTTC.

The gene calls are TRBV5-5 and TRBJ2-7; no reliable D call. Between the trimmed V and J ends, which lost 4 bases and 0 bases, there was a span of 14 bases. The germline V gene has CDR1 SGHKS and CDR2 YYEKEE (reference sequence). The CDR3 totals 15 residues. CDR3 sequence: CASSLDPGSSYEQYF. DNA of the CDR3: TGTGCCAGCAGCCTGGACCCCGGGTCCTCCTACGAGCAGTACTTC.

This clone qualifies as medium-sized. The J gene is TRBJ2-7, the V gene TRBV9; 12 bases are shared with TRBD2. V was clipped by 2 bases and J by 4 bases; unmatched bases: 7. From germline, CDR1 is SGDLS and CDR2 YYNGEE. The CDR3 has 16 amino acids. CDR3 nucleotides: TGTGCCAGCAGCGTTTCCCGGACTAGCGGGACTTACGAGCAGTACTTC. Its translation: CASSVSRTSGTYEQYF.